This entry concerns a single T cell receptor beta chain. Its antigen is still unknown. As the template, RNA transcripts were used to amplify TCR beta CDR3 regions. Scientists carried out first-round RT-PCR using HTBI primers and then a second-round multiplex PCR. Via MiXCR, TCRdb re-called the multiplex PCR reads, giving one row per CDR3 protein. The sample carries nearly 400,000 distinct CDR3 sequences, about 16% recorded once. This sample is part of a study of Graves' ophthalmopathy and Graves' hyperthyroidism. Study in general: Peripheral blood samples were taken at initial diagnosis, before any treatment. Overall study results and limits: The model reached 70.59% sensitivity and roughly 72% specificity for predicting ophthalmopathy progression. Clonotypes were expanded in thyroid at above 0.001 frequency, and most also appeared in blood.

Per the germline V gene, CDR1 is DFQATT and CDR2 is SNEGSKA (reference sequence). The ends lost 6 bases at V and 7 bases at J; junction bases unmatched: 18. This CDR3 has 15 amino acids. Clinicians diagnosed using symptoms, serum thyroxine, TRAb, thyroid ultrasound and orbital computed tomography. The chain employs TRBV20-1 and TRBJ2-7, with 7 bases identical to TRBD1. Sample: peripheral blood. The clonotype originates from a young woman with Graves' ophthalmopathy. The CDR3, as DNA: TGCAGTGCCCGTCAGGGGCAGTCCCCGACAGGGGAGCAGTACTTC. Its translation is CSARQGQSPTGEQYF.